This passage covers 18 T cell receptor beta chains from one sample sequenced in a study of T cells in tuberculosis. Indicated time point: new active TB diagnosis, blood taken before or within 7 days of starting treatment. The repertoire was sequenced with immunoSEQ multiplex PCR; TCRdb's copy has only in-frame clones and lacks some. The sample includes approximately 34,000 clones, approximately 90% of them seen just once. The sequencing used PBMCs, collected at tuberculosis diagnosis. All receptors derive from an adult with tuberculosis.

The V gene is TRBV11-2, the J gene TRBJ1-3; D perhaps matches TRBD1 (5 bases). Trimming left V 1 base short and J 3 bases short, with 10 bases between. Germline lookup yields CDR1 SGHAT and CDR2 FQNNGV. CDR3 size: 15 residues. The chain's CDR3 is CASSLAQGGGNTIYF. CDR3 nucleotide sequence: TGTGCCAGCAGCTTAGCGCAGGGAGGTGGAAACACCATATATTTT.

This clone was seen a handful of times. The chain employs TRBV25-1 and TRBJ2-7, with D unresolved. This CDR3 contains 14 residues. V lost 3 bases to trimming and J lost 1 base, with 10 bases between them. CDR1 and CDR2 (germline): MGHDK, SYGVNS. This chain's CDR3 is CASSDRLSSYEQYF. The CDR3 DNA reads TGTGCCAGCAGTGACAGGTTATCTTCCTACGAGCAGTACTTC.

The chain links TRBV28 to TRBJ1-5, with D possibly TRBD1 on 6 matching bases. Germline V gives CDR1 MDHEN, CDR2 SYDVKM. The V gene lost 4 bases and the J gene lost 1 base, with 14 bases spanning the gap. The length of the CDR3 is 16 residues. CDR3 DNA: TGTGCCAGCAGTTACCGCTACAGGGTCAGCAATCAGCCCCAGCATTTT. Residues: CASSYRYRVSNQPQHF.

The chain carries TRBV2 and TRBJ2-2, with D tentatively TRBD2 (5 bases). The V gene's germline CDR1 is SNHLY and CDR2 FYNNEI. The CDR3 runs to 13 residues. Trimming left V 7 bases short and J 7 bases short, with 13 bases between. The CDR3 bases are TGTGCCAGCAAGGAGGTGATGGTCGGGGAGCTGTTTTTT. This codes for CASKEVMVGELFF.

This clone occurred a few times. The chain couples TRBV30 to TRBJ1-1; no reliable D call. Trimming took off 5 bases at V and 0 bases at J, with 13 bases between the two ends. CDR1 is GTSNPN and CDR2 is SVGIG in the germline V gene (reference sequence). CDR3 length: 14 amino acids. The CDR3 loop reads CAWERVPLNTEAFF. Written as DNA, the CDR3 is TGTGCCTGGGAGAGAGTCCCCTTGAACACTGAAGCTTTCTTT.

Only a few counts were recorded for this clone. The chain employs TRBV25-1 and TRBJ2-1, with 13 bases lining up with TRBD2. V was pared by 3 bases and J by 7 bases, with 6 bases of the junction left unmatched. Germline lookup yields CDR1 MGHDK and CDR2 SYGVNS. The CDR3 extends over 16 amino acids. The DNA of the CDR3 is TGTGCCAGCAGTGACCTCACTAGCGGGGGGGTGAATGAGCAGTTCTTC. Translated, it gives CASSDLTSGGVNEQFF. The full variable domain, in which reference TRBV25-1 and TRBJ2-1 provide the parts outside the CDR3, is EADIYQTPRYLVIGTGKKITLECSQTMGHDKMYWYQQDPGMELHLIHYSYGVNSTEKGDLSSESTVSRIRTEHFPLTLESARPSHTSQYLCASSDLTSGGVNEQFFGPGTRLTVL.

The chain combines TRBV5-1 with TRBJ1-2; 12 bases are a match to TRBD1. This CDR3 comprises 17 residues. Germline-derived CDR1 and CDR2 are SGHRS and YFSETQ. The ends lost 0 bases at V and 5 bases at J; junction bases unmatched: 8. The CDR3: CASSLEGTGGERYGYTF. The CDR3 nucleotides read TGCGCCAGCAGCTTGGAAGGGACAGGGGGCGAAAGATATGGCTACACCTTC.

In DNA form, the CDR3 reads TGTGCCAGCAGGACAGGGGTGGTATACGAGCAGTACGTC. It codes for CASRTGVVYEQYV. The chain links TRBV2 to TRBJ2-7; TRBD1 matches at 8 bases. CDR3 length equals 13 residues. V shed 6 bases and J 4 bases; nucleotides not matched to a gene: 5. CDR1 and CDR2 from the germline V gene are SNHLY and FYNNEI.

The chain has TRBV6-6 and TRBJ1-3; 7 positions match TRBD1. There are 15 residues in the CDR3. The V gene end was trimmed by 2 bases and the J gene end by 10 bases; junction bases not matched to a gene: 11. CDR1 and CDR2 (germline): MNHNY, SVGAGI (reference sequence). CDR3 DNA sequence: TGTGCCAGCAGTTACGGGACAGCCCTTCTGGAAACCATATATTTT. Translating it yields CASSYGTALLETIYF.

The rearrangement uses TRBV7-6 and TRBJ2-7; weak D call: TRBD2 (5 bases). Trimming left V 0 bases short and J 3 bases short, with 9 bases between. Looked up from germline, CDR1 is SGHVS and CDR2 is FNYEAQ. The CDR3 sequence is 14 residues long. Here the CDR3 reads CASSLANSGYEQYF. The CDR3 DNA follows: TGTGCCAGCAGCTTAGCGAACAGCGGCTACGAGCAGTACTTC.

The chain recombines TRBV27 with TRBJ1-5; a weak D match, TRBD1 (6 bases). In germline, CDR1 is MNHEY, CDR2 SMNVEV (reference sequence). V was cut by 6 bases and J by 7 bases, with 16 bases left in between. CDR3 size: 14 residues. CDR3: CASSPGRQGQPQHF. The CDR3 bases are TGTGCCAGCAGCCCCGGACGGCAGGGGCAGCCCCAGCATTTT.

The sample holds a few counts of this clone. The rearrangement links TRBV19 to TRBJ2-2; 7 bases line up with TRBD1. The CDR3 totals 15 residues. V dropped 6 bases and J dropped 1; count of bases not matched to a gene: 5. The germline V gene has CDR1 LNHDA and CDR2 SQIVND (reference sequence). The CDR3: CASRRDRVNTGELFF. CDR3 coding DNA: TGTGCCAGTAGGAGAGACAGGGTGAACACCGGGGAGCTGTTTTTT.

This rearrangement joins TRBV4-3 to TRBJ2-7, with TRBD2 matching over 12 bases. Germline assignment: CDR1 LGHNA and CDR2 YSLEER. V shed 0 bases and J 0 bases; nucleotides not matched to a gene: 6. The CDR3 contains 18 residues. Here the CDR3 reads CASSQDRTSGVFSYEQYF. Written as DNA, the CDR3 is TGCGCCAGCAGCCAAGACAGGACTAGCGGGGTCTTCTCCTACGAGCAGTACTTC.

The chain employs TRBV6-5 and TRBJ1-2; 7 nucleotides match TRBD1. Germline V gene lookup returns CDR1 MNHEY and CDR2 SVGAGI. This CDR3 spans 13 amino acids. V dropped 6 bases and J dropped 3; count of bases not matched to a gene: 4. CDR3 in DNA: TGTGCCAGCAGCCTACAGGGGTACTATGGCTACACCTTC. It specifies CASSLQGYYGYTF.

The CDR3 bases are TGTGCCAGCACCAGGAAATTCTCCACAGATACGCAGTATTTT. It yields the protein CASTRKFSTDTQYF. The chain uses TRBV7-2 and TRBJ2-3; D is uncertain. This CDR3 region has 14 residues. Germline V gene sequence: CDR1 SGHTA, CDR2 FQGNSA. The V gene lost 7 bases and the J gene lost 2 bases, with 13 bases spanning the gap.

This chain joins TRBV11-2 and TRBJ2-1; 12 positions agree with TRBD2. Trimming took 3 bases from V and 0 from J; bases not matched to a gene: 9. The CDR3 contains 19 residues. Germline V CDR1 and CDR2: SGHAT, FQNNGV. CDR3 bases: TGTGCCAGCAGCTTTCCGGCTAGCGGGGGGGCTAGCTCCTACAATGAGCAGTTCTTC. It translates to CASSFPASGGASSYNEQFF.

The chain is built from TRBV2 and TRBJ2-5, with 10 nucleotides matching TRBD1. The CDR3 is made up of 12 amino acids. V was clipped by 6 bases and J by 7 bases; unmatched bases: 2. Germline CDR1 SNHLY, CDR2 FYNNEI. CDR3 nucleotides: TGTGCCAGCAGGGGACAGGGGTGGACCCAGTACTTC. It codes for CASRGQGWTQYF.

The chain uses TRBV4-3 and TRBJ2-2, with 9 positions matching TRBD1. The CDR3 is 14 amino acids. V shed 5 bases, J shed 4 bases, and the junction held 2 bases outside the gene matches. In germline, CDR1 is LGHNA, CDR2 YSLEER. The CDR3 spells CASSLDRGTGELFF. The CDR3 nucleotides read TGCGCCAGCAGCTTGGACAGGGGCACCGGGGAGCTGTTTTTT.